This TCR beta chain was captured in a study of cytomegalovirus exposure and HLA in healthy donors. The PCR made use of 60 Vbeta and 13 Jbeta primers. This table comes from immunoSEQ multiplex PCR, and its TCRdb copy is limited to in-frame clones, with some not included. Of approximately 170,000 clones in the sample, about 81% were seen once. CDR3 length equals 16 residues. Trimming at V came to 0 bases and at J to 3 bases, leaving 8 bases not matched to a gene. Germline CDR1 SQVTM, CDR2 ANQGSEA. The sequencing input was PBMCs. The receptor was isolated from a man aged 25 to 40 in good health and CMV-seropositive. The V and J genes are TRBV29-1 and TRBJ2-1; 7 bases are shared with TRBD1. The DNA for the CDR3 is TGCAGCGTTGAAGATCCGGACAGGCTGTACTACAATGAGCAGTTCTTC. Translation gives CSVEDPDRLYYNEQFF.